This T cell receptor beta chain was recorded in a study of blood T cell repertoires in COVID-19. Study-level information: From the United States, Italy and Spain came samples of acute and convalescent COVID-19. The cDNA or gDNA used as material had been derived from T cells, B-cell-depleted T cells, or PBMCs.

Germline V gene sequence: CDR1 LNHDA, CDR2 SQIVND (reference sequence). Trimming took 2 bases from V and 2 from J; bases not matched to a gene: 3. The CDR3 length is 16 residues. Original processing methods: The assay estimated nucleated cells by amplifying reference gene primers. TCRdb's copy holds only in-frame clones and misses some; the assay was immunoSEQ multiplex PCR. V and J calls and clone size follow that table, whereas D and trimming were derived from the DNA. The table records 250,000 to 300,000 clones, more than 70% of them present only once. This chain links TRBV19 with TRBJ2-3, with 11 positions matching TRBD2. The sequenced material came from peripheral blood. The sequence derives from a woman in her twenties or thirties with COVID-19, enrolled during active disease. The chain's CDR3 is CASSILAGGVTDTQYF. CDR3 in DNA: TGTGCCAGTAGTATACTAGCGGGAGGTGTCACAGATACGCAGTATTTT.